This is a list of T cell receptor beta chains from one sample in a study of human T cells and chemical hapten exposure. MiXCR was run by TCRdb on the RACE reads, yielding one entry per CDR3 protein. The sample yields 90,000 to 140,000 distinct CDR3 sequences, under 40% seen once. This specimen consisted of whole blood, obtained in connection with sensitization to the hapten diphenylcyclopropenone (DPC). The receptors stem from a man aged 40-49 years with alopecia areata. Some clones in this sample may be carry-over from other donors' samples. Both conserved end residues are part of each CDR3. Part of the rows lack a size; the others show once, few, many or a class for expanded clones.

TRBV12-5	TRBJ2-5	NA	CASGKTTGGQETQYF
TRBV20-1	TRBJ1-1	few	CSASKSGTGGPEAFF
TRBV4-1	TRBJ2-5	NA	CASSQDGTGGQETQYF
TRBV7-2	TRBJ2-7	NA	CASCEGRSYEQYF
TRBV20-1	TRBJ1-6	NA	CSAETGPNSPLHF
TRBV4-1	TRBJ2-1	NA	CASSQDTAREQFF
TRBV7-6	TRBJ1-5	NA	CASSLELGIQPQHF
TRBV28	TRBJ1-1	NA	CASSSTAVRGAFF
TRBV5-1	TRBJ2-4	NA	CASSLAPQIAKNIQYF
TRBV13	TRBJ2-3	few	CASSPLAGGLTDTQYF
TRBV5-1	TRBJ1-5	NA	CASSLGDSSNQPQHF
TRBV4-3	TRBJ2-7	NA	CASSHSGTGETYEQYF
TRBV29-1	TRBJ1-1	NA	CSFRGGSGNTEAFF
TRBV6-5	TRBJ1-4	few	CASRLSPHPGKNEKLFF
TRBV12-3/TRBV12-4	TRBJ1-2	NA	CASSPRTGDYGYTF
TRBV5-1	TRBJ2-3	NA	CASSLAGQLDTQYF
TRBV5-1	TRBJ2-3	NA	CASSLVGRGTTDTQYF
TRBV6-2/TRBV6-3	TRBJ2-1	NA	CAIATSGRANEQFF
TRBV10-3	TRBJ2-3	NA	CAINLAGEGTDTQYF
TRBV7-9	TRBJ2-6	few	CASSLGQGLSGANVLTF
TRBV6-5	TRBJ1-4	NA	CASSYKGKDEKLFF
TRBV29-1	TRBJ1-1	NA	CSVSPGTANTEAFF
TRBV7-2	TRBJ2-3	many	CASSLVGASTDTQYF
TRBV28	TRBJ2-3	few	CASSFVGVGKGTDTQYF
TRBV28	TRBJ1-1	NA	CASTRGFKEAFF
TRBV12-3/TRBV12-4	TRBJ2-5	NA	CASRTTGGKAETQYF